This T cell receptor (beta chain) is drawn from a study of T-cell reconstitution after alpha-beta-depleted transplantation in children (dated by TCRdb to about 2016). The study in broad terms: T-cell immune reconstitution after TCRalphabeta/CD19-depleted allogeneic hematopoietic cell transplantation in children was quantitatively tracked in the study by means of TCR repertoire profiling.

Read against the paper, the sample's treatment or condition label means: allogeneic hematopoietic cell transplantation with graft depleted of TCRalphabeta T cells and CD19 B cells. TCRalphabeta/CD19-depleted allogeneic hematopoietic cell grafts were given to the transplant recipients, all of whom were children. In the case of this clonotype: Its antigen is currently not known. Per-base qualities were not stored, and no clone one base away is much larger.

Libraries were built with PCR. TCRdb names Illumina HiSeq 2500 as the instrument used. TCR library preparation used molecular barcoding, with unique molecular identifiers applied to normalize quantification of the TCRbeta repertoire. TCRdb passed the public sequencing reads through fastp at Q25 and MiXCR, retaining productive beta sequences. Each entry merges the rows of one CDR3 protein and shows their most common DNA and genes. Here the sample has about a million distinct CDR3 sequences; about 31% occur a single time. The ten largest clones take up around 30% of the sample. General findings and caveats noted by the study authors: Over the following months the frequencies of hyperexpanded clones went down, and after one year T-cell counts and TCRbeta diversity were mostly credited to newly produced T cells. The apparently early recovery of alphabetaT-cell counts about two months after transplant reportedly depended on only several hundred rapidly expanded clones that came from non-depleted graft cells. In some patients, the high TCRbeta diversity seen at day 60 was put down to recipient T cells and intrathymic progenitors that had survived conditioning.

Sequenced material: PBMCs, mostly from graft donor cells, taken 360 days after TCRalphabeta/CD19-depleted stem cell transplant. The sequence was obtained from a boy younger than two who had a stem cell transplant for SCID, so the T cells may come from the graft donor.

DNA sequence: TGCGCCAGCAGCTTGGACTATTCGGGAGAGCAGTACTTC. Translated, this gives CASSLDYSGEQYF. The receptor chain draws on TRBV5-1 and TRBJ2-7; TRBD2 might be the D gene, on 5 matching bases. For CDR1 and CDR2, the germline V gene lists SGHRS and YFSETQ. Between the V and J ends, shortened by 0 bases and 7 bases respectively, the junction contains 11 bases. The CDR3 goes from the cysteine to the phenylalanine over 13 residues. The entry retains the CDR3 DNA only, 39 bases that are in frame from base 1. Reference TRBV5-1 and TRBJ2-7 proteins supply the regions before and after the CDR3; the full variable domain is: KAGVTQTPRYLIKTRGQQVTLSCSPISGHRSVSWYQQTPGQGLQFLFEYFSETQRNKGNFPGRFSGRQFSNSRSEMNVSTLELGDSALYLCASSLDYSGEQYFGPGTRLTVT.